This T cell receptor beta chain was recovered during a study of blood T cells in healthy people across ages. In regard to this clonotype: Its specificity is unknown.

Broader study findings: Naive T cell percentage and TCR beta diversity correlated strongly. Because donor CMV status was unknown, expanded clonotype changes were possibly confounded.

The second PCR ran about 6 to 12 cycles with a sample-barcoded 5' primer and J-beta primers. Paired-end reads containing CDR3 totaled no fewer than 2.5 million for each sample. MiXCR, run by TCRdb on the 5' RACE reads, gives a single entry per CDR3 protein. The sample consists of around 1,000,000 distinct CDR3 sequences, approximately 25% of them appearing once. The same specimen was also included in a second study, on T cells of mothers and their children.

The sequence was obtained from a girl aged 2-15 years in good health. The specimen sequenced was blood.

The chain's CDR3 is CSVGGLVETQYF. Written as DNA, the CDR3 is TGCAGCGTTGGAGGTCTCGTCGAGACCCAGTACTTC. The chain recombines TRBV29-1 with TRBJ2-5; D uncertain. This CDR3 is built from 12 residues. Germline V CDR1 and CDR2: SQVTM, ANQGSEA. V was shortened by 4 bases and J by 5 bases, with 11 bases between the two germline ends.